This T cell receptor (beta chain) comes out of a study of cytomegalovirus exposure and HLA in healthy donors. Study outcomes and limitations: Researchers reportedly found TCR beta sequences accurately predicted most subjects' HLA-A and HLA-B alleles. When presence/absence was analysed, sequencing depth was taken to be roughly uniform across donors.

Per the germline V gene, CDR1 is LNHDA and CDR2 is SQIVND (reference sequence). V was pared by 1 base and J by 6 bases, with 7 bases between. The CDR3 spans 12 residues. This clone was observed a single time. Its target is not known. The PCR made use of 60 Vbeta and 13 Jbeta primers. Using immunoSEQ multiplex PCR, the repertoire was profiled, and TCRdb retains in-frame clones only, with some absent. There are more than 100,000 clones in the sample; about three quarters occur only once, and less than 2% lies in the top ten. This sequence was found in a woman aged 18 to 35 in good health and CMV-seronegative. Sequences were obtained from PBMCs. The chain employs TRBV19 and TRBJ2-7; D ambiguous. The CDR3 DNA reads TGTGCCAGTAGTATAGTCGATAGCGAGCAGTACTTC. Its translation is CASSIVDSEQYF.